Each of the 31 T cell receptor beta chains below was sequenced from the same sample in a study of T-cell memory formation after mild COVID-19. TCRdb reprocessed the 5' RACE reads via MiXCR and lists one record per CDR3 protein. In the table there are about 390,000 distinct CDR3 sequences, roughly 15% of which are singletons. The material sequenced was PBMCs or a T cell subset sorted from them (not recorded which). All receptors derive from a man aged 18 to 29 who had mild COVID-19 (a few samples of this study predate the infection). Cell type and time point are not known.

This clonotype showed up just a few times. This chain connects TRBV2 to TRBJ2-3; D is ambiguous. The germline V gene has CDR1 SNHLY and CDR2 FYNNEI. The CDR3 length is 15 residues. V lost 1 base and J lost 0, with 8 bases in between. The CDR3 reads CASSEGAISTDTQYF. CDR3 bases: TGTGCCAGCAGTGAAGGGGCGATCAGCACAGATACGCAGTATTTT.

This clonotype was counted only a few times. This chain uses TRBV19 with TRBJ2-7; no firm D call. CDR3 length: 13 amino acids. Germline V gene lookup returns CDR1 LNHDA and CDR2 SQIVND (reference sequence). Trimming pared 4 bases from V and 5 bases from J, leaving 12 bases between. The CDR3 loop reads CASSTGSVDEQYF. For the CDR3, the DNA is TGTGCCAGTAGTACCGGATCGGTGGACGAGCAGTACTTC. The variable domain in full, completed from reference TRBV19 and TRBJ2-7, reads DGGITQSPKYLFRKEGQNVTLSCEQNLNHDAMYWYRQDPGQGLRLIYYSQIVNDFQKGDIAEGYSVSREKKESFPLTVTSAQKNPTAFYLCASSTGSVDEQYFGPGTRLTVT.

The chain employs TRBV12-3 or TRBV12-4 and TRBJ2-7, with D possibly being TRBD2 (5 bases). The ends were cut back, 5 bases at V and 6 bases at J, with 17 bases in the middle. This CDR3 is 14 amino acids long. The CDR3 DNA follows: TGTGCCAGCAGTCCCGATCCCTCAGGAGGCGAGCAGTACTTC. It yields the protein CASSPDPSGGEQYF.

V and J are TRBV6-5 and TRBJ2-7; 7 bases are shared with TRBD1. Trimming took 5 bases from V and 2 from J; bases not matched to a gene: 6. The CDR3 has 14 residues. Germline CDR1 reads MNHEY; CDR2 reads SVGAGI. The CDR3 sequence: CASSTGVRTYEQYF. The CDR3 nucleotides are TGTGCCAGCAGTACAGGGGTACGAACCTACGAGCAGTACTTC.

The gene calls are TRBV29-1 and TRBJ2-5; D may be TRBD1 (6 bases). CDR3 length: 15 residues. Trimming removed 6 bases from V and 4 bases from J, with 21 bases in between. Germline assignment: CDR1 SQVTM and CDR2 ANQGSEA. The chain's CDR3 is CSVPNSRGGGETQYF. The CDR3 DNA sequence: TGCAGCGTCCCCAATAGCAGGGGCGGAGGAGAGACCCAGTACTTC.

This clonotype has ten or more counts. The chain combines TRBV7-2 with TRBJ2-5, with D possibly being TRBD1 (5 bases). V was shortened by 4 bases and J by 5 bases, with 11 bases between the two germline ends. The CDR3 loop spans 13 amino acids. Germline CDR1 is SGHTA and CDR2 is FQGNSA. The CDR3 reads CASSSTVKETQYF. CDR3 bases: TGTGCCAGCAGCTCGACAGTTAAGGAGACCCAGTACTTC.

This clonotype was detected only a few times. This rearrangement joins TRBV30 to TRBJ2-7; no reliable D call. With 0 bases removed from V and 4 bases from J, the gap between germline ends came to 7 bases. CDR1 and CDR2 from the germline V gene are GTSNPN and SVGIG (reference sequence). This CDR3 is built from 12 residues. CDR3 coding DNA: TGTGCCTGGAGTGTAACGGGTTACGAGCAGTACTTC. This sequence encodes CAWSVTGYEQYF.

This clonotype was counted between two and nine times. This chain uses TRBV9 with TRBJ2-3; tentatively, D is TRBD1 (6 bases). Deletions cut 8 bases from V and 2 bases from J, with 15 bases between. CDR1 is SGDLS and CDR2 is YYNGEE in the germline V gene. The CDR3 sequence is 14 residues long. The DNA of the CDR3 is TGTGCCAGTGGCCCGGGACAACTCACAGATACGCAGTATTTT. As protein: CASGPGQLTDTQYF.

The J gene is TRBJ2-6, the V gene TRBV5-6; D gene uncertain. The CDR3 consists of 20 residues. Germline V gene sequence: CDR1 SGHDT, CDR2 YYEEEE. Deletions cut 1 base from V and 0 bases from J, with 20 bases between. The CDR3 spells CASSLQVTLRTYSGANVLTF. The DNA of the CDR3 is TGTGCCAGCAGCTTGCAGGTTACGCTCAGAACCTACTCTGGGGCCAACGTCCTGACTTTC. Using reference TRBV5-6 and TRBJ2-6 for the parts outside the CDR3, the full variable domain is DAGVTQSPTHLIKTRGQQVTLRCSPKSGHDTVSWYQQALGQGPQFIFQYYEEEERQRGNFPDRFSGHQFPNYSSELNVNALLLGDSALYLCASSLQVTLRTYSGANVLTFGAGSRLTVL.

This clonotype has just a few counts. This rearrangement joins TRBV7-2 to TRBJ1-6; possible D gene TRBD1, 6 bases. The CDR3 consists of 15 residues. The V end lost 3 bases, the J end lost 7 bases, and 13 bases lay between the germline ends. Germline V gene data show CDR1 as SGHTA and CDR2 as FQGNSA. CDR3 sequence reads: CASSFSGQTNSPLHF. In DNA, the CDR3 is TGTGCCAGCAGCTTTTCCGGACAGACGAATTCACCCCTCCACTTT.

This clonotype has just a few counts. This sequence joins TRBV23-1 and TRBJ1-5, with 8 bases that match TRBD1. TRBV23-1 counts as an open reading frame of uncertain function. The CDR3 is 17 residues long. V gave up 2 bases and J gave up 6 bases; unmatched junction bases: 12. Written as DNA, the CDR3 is TGCGCCAGCAGTCAACCGGACAGGGTGGCCCGGCGTCAGCCCCAGCATTTT. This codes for CASSQPDRVARRQPQHF.

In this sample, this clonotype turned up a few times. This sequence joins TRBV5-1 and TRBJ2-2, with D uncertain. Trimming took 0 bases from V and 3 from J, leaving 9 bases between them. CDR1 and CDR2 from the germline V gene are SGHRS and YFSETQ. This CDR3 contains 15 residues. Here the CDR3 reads CASSLDGPDTGELFF. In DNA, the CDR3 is TGCGCCAGCAGCTTGGACGGACCCGACACCGGGGAGCTGTTTTTT.

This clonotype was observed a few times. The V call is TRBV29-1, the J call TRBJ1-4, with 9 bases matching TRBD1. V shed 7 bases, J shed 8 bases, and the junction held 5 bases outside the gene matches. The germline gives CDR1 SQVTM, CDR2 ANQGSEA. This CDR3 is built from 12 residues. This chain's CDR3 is CSGGTGKEKLFF. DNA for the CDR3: TGCAGCGGAGGGACAGGGAAGGAAAAACTGTTTTTT. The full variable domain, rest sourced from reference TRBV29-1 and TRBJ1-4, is SAVISQKPSRDICQRGTSLTIQCQVDSQVTMMFWYRQQPGQSLTLIATANQGSEATYESGFVIDKFPISRPNLTFSTLTVSNMSPEDSSIYLCSGGTGKEKLFFGSGTQLSVL.

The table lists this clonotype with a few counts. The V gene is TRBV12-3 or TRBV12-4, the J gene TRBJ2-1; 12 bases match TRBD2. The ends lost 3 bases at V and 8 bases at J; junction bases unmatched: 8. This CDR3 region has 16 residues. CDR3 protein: CASSFWTSGVPDEQFF. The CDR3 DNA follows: TGTGCCAGCAGTTTCTGGACTAGCGGGGTCCCGGATGAGCAGTTCTTC.

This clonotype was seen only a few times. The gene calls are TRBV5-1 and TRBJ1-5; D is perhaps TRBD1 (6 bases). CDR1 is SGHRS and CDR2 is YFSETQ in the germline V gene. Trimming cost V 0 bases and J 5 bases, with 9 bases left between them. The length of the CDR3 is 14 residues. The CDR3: CASSLENRDQPQHF. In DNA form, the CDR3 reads TGCGCCAGCAGCTTGGAGAACAGGGATCAGCCCCAGCATTTT.

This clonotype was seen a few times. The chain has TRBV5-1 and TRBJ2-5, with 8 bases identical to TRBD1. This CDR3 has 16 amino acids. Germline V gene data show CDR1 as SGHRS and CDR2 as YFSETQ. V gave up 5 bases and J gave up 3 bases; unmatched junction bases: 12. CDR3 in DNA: TGCGCCAGCAGATCTACCCCAGGGGGCCTCGAAGAGACCCAGTACTTC. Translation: CASRSTPGGLEETQYF.

CDR3 nucleotide sequence: TGCGCCAGCAGCCCCAACTGGCGGGGGGGCTGGGGGTATAGCACCGGGGAGCTGTTTTTT. It specifies CASSPNWRGGWGYSTGELFF. The genes are TRBV4-3 and TRBJ2-2; 9 bases match TRBD2. CDR3 length: 20 amino acids. Trimming removed 4 bases from V and 4 bases from J; junction bases left unmatched: 19. The germline V gene has CDR1 LGHNA and CDR2 YSLEER.

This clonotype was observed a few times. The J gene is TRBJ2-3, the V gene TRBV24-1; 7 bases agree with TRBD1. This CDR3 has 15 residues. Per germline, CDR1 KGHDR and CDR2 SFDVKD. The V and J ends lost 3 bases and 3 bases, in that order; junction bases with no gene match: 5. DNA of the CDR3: TGTGCCACCAGTGATCCCGGGACAGCGACAGATACGCAGTATTTT. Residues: CATSDPGTATDTQYF.

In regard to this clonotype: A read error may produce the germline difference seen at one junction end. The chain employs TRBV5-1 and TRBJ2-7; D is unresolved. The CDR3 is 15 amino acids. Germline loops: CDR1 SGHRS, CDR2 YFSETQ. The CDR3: CASRLEGSIGYEQYF. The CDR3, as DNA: TGCGCCAGCAGATTGGAAGGGTCGATTGGGTACGAGCAGTACTTC.

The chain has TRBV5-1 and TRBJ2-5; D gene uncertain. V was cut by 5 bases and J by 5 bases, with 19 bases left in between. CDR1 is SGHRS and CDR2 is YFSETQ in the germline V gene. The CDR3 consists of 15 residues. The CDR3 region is CASSHTLGLDETQYF. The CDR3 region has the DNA TGCGCCAGCAGTCATACCTTAGGCCTCGACGAGACCCAGTACTTC.

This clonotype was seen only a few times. The CDR3 region is CSARRIDSLETQYF. The CDR3 DNA reads TGCAGTGCCCGACGAATAGACAGCCTGGAGACCCAGTACTTC. The V and J genes are TRBV20-1 and TRBJ2-5; weak D call: TRBD1 (5 bases). Per the germline V gene, CDR1 is DFQATT and CDR2 is SNEGSKA (reference sequence). V was trimmed by 6 bases and J by 5 bases, leaving 19 bases between them. The CDR3 loop spans 14 amino acids.

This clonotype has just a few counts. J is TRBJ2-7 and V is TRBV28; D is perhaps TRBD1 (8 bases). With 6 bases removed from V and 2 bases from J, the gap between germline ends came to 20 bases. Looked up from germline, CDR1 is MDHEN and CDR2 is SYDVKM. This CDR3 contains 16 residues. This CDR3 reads CASSPGGGGAAYEQYV. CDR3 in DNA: TGTGCCAGCAGCCCAGGGGGCGGGGGTGCTGCCTACGAGCAGTACGTC.

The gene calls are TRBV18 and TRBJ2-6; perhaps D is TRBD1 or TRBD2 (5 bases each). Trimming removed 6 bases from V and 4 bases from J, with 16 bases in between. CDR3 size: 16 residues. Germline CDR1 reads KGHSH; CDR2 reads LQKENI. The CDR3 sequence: CASSPTFGAGANVLTF. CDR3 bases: TGTGCCAGCTCCCCCACATTCGGGGCCGGGGCCAACGTCCTGACTTTC.

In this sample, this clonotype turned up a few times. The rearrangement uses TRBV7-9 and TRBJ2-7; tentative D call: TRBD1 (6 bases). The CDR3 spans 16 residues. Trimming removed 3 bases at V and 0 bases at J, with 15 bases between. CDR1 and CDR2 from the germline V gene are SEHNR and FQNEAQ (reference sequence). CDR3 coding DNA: TGTGCCAGCAGCTTTTCCACGGGACATCGCTCCTACGAGCAGTACGTC. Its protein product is CASSFSTGHRSYEQYV.

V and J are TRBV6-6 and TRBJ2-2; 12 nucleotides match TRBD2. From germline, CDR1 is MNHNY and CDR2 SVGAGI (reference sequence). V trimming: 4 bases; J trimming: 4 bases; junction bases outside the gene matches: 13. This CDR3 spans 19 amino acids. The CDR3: CASSFARTSGEEITGELFF. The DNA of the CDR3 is TGTGCCAGCAGTTTCGCCAGGACTAGCGGGGAGGAAATCACCGGGGAGCTGTTTTTT.

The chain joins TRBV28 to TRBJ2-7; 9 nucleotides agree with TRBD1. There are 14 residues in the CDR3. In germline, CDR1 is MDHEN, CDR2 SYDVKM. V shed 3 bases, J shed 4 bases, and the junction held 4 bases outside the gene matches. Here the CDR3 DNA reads TGTGCCAGCAGTTTTGGACAGGGGTGGTACGAGCAGTACGTC. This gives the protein CASSFGQGWYEQYV.

The CDR3 reads CASSRTDYTDTQYF. The CDR3 coding sequence is TGTGCCAGCAGCCGGACCGATTACACAGATACGCAGTATTTT. The rearrangement joins TRBV7-2 to TRBJ2-3; no reliable D call. The V end lost 5 bases, the J end lost 2 bases, and 11 bases lay between the germline ends. Germline V gives CDR1 SGHTA, CDR2 FQGNSA. This CDR3 spans 14 amino acids.

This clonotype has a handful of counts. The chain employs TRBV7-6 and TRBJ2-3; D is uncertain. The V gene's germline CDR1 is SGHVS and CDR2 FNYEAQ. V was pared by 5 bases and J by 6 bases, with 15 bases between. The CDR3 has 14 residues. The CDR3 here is CASSPRPASDTQYF. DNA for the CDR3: TGTGCCAGCAGCCCTCGTCCGGCATCGGATACGCAGTATTTT.

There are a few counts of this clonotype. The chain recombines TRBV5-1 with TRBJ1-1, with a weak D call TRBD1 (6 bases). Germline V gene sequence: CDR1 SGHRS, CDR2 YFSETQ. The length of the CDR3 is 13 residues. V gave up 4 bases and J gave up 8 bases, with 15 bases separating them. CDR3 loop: CASSIQGQNEAFF. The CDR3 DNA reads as TGCGCCAGCAGCATACAAGGACAGAACGAAGCTTTCTTT.

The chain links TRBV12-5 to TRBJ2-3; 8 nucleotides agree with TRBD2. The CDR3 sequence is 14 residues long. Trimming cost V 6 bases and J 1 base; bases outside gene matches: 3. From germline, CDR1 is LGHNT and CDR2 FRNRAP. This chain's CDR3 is CASGPGGGTDTQYF. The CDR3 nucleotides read TGTGCTAGTGGCCCGGGGGGGGGCACAGATACGCAGTATTTT. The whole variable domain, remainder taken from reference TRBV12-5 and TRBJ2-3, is DARVTQTPRHKVTEMGQEVTMRCQPILGHNTVFWYRQTMMQGLELLAYFRNRAPLDDSGMPKDRFSAEMPDATLATLKIQPSEPRDSAVYFCASGPGGGTDTQYFGPGTRLTVL.

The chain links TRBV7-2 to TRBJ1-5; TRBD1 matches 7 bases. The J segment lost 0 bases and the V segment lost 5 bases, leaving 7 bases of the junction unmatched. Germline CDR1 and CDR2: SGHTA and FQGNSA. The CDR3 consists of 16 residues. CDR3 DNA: TGTGCCAGCAGCCCTAGACAGGGATATAGCAATCAGCCCCAGCATTTT. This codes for CASSPRQGYSNQPQHF.